This T cell receptor beta chain was sequenced for a study of blood T cells in healthy people across ages. CDR1 and CDR2 from the germline V gene are DFQATT and SNEGSKA (reference sequence). The CDR3 length is 16 residues. V gave up 2 bases and J gave up 2 bases, with 18 bases separating them. This clonotype was recorded many times. Per-sample PBMC isolation yielded at least 6.5 million cells. A sample-barcoded 5' primer and a J-beta primer mix were used in a second PCR of roughly 7 to 11 cycles. The template-switch adaptor, which had 12 random nucleotides, put a tag on each cDNA molecule. At least 3 million CDR3-containing paired-end reads were obtained per sample. TCRdb recomputed calls from the 5' RACE reads with MiXCR, one row per CDR3 protein. The data contain approximately 810,000 distinct CDR3 sequences, under 30% of them singletons.

The sequenced sample was blood. The chain combines TRBV20-1 with TRBJ2-5; a possible D gene is TRBD2 (7 bases). The clonotype was recovered from a woman older than 75 in good health. DNA of the CDR3: TGCAGTGCTAGAAGGCCCGGGGGGCAGATACAAGAGACCCAGTACTTC. Its translation is CSARRPGGQIQETQYF.